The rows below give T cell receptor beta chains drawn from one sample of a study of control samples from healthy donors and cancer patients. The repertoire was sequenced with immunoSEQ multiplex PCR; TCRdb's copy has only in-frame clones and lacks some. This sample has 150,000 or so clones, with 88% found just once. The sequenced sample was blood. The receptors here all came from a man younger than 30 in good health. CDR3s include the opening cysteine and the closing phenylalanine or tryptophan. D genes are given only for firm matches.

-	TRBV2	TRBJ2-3	CASRLDVPTDTQYF
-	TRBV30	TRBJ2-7	CAYKTRDEQYF
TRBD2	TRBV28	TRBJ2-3	CASSLLAGAPVTQYF
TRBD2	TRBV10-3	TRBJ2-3	CAVKSGGLTDTQYF
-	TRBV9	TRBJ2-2	CASSPWGRNTGELFF
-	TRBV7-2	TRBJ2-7	CASSRDGGPYEQYF
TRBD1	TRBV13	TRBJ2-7	CASSGTGPYEQYF
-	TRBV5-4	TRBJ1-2	CASSLDGEGYTF
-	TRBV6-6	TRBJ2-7	CASSYSNSYEQYF
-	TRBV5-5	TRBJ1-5	CASSEGLVPQPQHF
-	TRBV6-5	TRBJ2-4	CASIGRSLAKNIQYF
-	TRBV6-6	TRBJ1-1	CASSYPFWTDNTEAFF
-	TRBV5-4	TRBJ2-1	CASSLRNEQFF
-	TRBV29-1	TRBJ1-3	CSVVESGNTIYF
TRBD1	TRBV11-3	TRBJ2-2	CASSPRRQGANTGELFF
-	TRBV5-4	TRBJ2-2	CASSLVEGTGELFF
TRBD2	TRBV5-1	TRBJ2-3	CASSLNRGDTDTQYF
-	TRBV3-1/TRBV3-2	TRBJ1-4	CASSQDWVQDEKLFF
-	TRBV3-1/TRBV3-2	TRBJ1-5	CASSLGVVGNQPQHF
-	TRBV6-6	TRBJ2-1	CASSYQGGINNEQFF
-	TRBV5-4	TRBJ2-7	CASSRGGSGYEQYF
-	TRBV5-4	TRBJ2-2	CASSFQNTGELFF
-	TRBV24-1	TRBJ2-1	CATSDSQGSFDNEQFF
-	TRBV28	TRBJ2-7	CASSFRGTYEQYF
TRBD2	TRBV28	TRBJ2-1	CASSSIAGLGNEQFF
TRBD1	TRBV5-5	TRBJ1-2	CASSLATGLQYGYTF
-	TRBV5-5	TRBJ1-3	CASSSRGISGNTIYF
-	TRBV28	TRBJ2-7	CASSSPLGQYF
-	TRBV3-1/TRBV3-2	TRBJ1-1	CASSPERVGNTEAFF
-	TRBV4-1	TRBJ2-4	CASSQVQGVRYF
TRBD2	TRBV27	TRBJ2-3	CASSLSGASTDTQYF
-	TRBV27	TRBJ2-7	CASSESGYEQYF
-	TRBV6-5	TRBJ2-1	CASYKPLPPEQFF
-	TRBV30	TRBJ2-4	CAWTLKNIQYF
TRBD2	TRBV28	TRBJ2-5	CASSPPIERGSQETQYF
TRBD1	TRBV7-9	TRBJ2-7	CASSSEGTGDYEQYF
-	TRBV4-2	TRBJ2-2	CASSQVSLRAGTGELFF
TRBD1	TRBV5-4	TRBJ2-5	CASSPGGQTQETQYF
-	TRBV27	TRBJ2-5	CASSFSLPRETQYF
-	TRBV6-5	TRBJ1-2	CASSYSGGWDAGYTF
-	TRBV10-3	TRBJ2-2	CAISDGGDTGELFF
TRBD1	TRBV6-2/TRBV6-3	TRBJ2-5	CASSPGTGPQETQYF
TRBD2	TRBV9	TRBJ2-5	CASSAPSSGGQGETQYF
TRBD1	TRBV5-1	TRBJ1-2	CASSTGPGTGDGYTF
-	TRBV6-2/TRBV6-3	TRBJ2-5	CASSYAPETQYF
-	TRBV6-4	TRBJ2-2	CASSETETGELFF
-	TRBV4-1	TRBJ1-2	CASSQDTQAGYTF
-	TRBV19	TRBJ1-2	CASRTLRGTEDNYGYTF
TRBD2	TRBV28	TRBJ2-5	CASSLLGSGGAPETQYF
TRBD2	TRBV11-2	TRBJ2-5	CASSFSGETQYF
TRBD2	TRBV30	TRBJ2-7	CAWSVRTLAGLAGYEQYF
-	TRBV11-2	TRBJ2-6	CASSLRPATGANVLTF
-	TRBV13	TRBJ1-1	CASSLLSNPDRRAFF
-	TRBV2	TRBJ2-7	CASSDLRYEQYF